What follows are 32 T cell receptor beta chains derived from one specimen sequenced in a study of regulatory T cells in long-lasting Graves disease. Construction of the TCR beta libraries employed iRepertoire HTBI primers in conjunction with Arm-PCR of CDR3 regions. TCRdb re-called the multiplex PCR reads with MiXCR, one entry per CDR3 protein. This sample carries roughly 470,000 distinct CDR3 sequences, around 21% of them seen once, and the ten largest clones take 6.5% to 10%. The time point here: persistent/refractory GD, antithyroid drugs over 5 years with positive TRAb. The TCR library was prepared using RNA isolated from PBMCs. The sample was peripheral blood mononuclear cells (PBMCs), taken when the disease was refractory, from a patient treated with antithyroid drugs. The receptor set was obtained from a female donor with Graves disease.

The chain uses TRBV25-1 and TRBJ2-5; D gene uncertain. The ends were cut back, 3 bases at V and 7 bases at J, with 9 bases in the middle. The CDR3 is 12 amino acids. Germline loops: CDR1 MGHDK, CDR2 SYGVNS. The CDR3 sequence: CASSDYARTQYF. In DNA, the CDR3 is TGTGCCAGCAGTGATTACGCCCGGACCCAGTACTTC.

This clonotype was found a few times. The CDR3 sequence is CASKTTGGANEKLFF. CDR3 DNA: TGTGCCAGTAAAACTACAGGGGGAGCGAATGAAAAACTGTTTTTT. The chain employs TRBV19 and TRBJ1-4; 8 nucleotides match TRBD1. Germline V lookup: CDR1 LNHDA, CDR2 SQIVND (reference sequence). Trimming cost V 7 bases and J 5 bases; bases outside gene matches: 9. The CDR3 runs 15 residues.

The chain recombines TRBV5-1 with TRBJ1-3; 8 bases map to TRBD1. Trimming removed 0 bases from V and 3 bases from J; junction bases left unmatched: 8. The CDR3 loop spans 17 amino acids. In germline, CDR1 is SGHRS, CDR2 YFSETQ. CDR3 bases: TGCGCCAGCAGCTTGGAGCAGGGGGCGAGTCGTGGAAACACCATATATTTT. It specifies CASSLEQGASRGNTIYF.

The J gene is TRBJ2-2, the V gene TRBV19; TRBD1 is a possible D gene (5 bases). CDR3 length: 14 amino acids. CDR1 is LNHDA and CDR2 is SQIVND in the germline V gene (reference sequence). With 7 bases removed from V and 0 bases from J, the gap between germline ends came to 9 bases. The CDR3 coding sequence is TGTGCCAGTATCCCGACAGCGAACACCGGGGAGCTGTTTTTT. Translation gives CASIPTANTGELFF. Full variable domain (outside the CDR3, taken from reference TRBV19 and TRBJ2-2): DGGITQSPKYLFRKEGQNVTLSCEQNLNHDAMYWYRQDPGQGLRLIYYSQIVNDFQKGDIAEGYSVSREKKESFPLTVTSAQKNPTAFYLCASIPTANTGELFFGEGSRLTVL.

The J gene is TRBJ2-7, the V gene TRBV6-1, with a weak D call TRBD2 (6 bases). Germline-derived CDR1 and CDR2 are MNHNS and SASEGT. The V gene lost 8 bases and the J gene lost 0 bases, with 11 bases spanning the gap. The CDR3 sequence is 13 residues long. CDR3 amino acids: CASVGRSSYEQYF. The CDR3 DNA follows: TGTGCCAGCGTGGGGAGGAGCTCCTACGAGCAGTACTTC.

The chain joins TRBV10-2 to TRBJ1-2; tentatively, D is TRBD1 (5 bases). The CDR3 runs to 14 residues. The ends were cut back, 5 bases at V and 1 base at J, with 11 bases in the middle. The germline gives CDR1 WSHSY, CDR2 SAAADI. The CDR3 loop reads CASSSRTFNYGYTF. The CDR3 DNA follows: TGCGCCAGCAGTTCCCGGACATTTAACTATGGCTACACCTTC.

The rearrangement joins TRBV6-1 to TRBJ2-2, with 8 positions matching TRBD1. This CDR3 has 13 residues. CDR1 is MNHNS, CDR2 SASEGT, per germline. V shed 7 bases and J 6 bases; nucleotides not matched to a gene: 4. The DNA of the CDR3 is TGTGCCAGCAAGAACAGGGGGGCCGGGGAGCTGTTTTTT. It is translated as CASKNRGAGELFF.

The CDR3 spells CASSPKGTGAGPQHF. In DNA form, the CDR3 reads TGTGCCAGCAGCCCGAAGGGCACCGGAGCAGGGCCCCAGCATTTT. V usage is TRBV28 and J usage is TRBJ1-5; no clear D gene. Per the germline V gene, CDR1 is MDHEN and CDR2 is SYDVKM. V lost 6 bases to trimming and J lost 9 bases, with 21 bases between them. The CDR3 is 15 residues long.

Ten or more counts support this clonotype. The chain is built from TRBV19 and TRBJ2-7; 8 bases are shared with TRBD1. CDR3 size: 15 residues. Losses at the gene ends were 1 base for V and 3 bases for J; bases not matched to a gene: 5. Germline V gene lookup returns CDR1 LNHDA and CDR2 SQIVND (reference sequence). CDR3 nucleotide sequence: TGTGCCAGTAGTATAGCTGGACAGGGTGGCTACGAGCAGTACTTC. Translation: CASSIAGQGGYEQYF.

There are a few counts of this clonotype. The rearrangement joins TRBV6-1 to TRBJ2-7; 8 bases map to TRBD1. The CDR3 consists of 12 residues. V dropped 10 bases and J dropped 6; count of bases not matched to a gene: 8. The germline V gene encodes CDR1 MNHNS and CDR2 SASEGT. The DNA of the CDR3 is TGTGCCACCCTGACAGGGGCAGGCGAGCAGTACTTC. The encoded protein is CATLTGAGEQYF.

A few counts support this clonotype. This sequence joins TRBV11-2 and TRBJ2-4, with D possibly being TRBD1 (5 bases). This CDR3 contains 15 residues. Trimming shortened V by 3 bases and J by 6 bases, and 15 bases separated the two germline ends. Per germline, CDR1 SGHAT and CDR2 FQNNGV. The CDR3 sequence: CASSFGLGQGNIQYF. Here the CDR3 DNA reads TGTGCCAGCAGCTTCGGATTGGGGCAGGGAAACATTCAGTACTTC.

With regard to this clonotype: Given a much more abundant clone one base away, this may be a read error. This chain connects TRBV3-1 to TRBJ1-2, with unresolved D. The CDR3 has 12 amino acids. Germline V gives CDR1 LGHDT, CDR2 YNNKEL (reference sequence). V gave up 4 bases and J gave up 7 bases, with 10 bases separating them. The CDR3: CASSPGIGGYTF. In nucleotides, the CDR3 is TGTGCCAGCAGCCCGGGGATTGGTGGCTACACCTTC. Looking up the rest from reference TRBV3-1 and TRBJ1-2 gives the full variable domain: DTAVSQTPKYLVTQMGNDKSIKCEQNLGHDTMYWYKQDSKKFLKIMFSYNNKELIINETVPNRFSPKSPDKAHLNLHINSLELGDSAVYFCASSPGIGGYTFGSGTRLTVV.

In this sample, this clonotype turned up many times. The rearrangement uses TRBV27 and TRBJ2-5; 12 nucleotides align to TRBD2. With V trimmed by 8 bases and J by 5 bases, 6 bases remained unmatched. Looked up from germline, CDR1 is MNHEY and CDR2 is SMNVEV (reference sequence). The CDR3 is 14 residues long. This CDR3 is CASRTSGVFETQYF. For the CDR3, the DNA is TGTGCCAGCCGGACTAGCGGGGTCTTTGAGACCCAGTACTTC.

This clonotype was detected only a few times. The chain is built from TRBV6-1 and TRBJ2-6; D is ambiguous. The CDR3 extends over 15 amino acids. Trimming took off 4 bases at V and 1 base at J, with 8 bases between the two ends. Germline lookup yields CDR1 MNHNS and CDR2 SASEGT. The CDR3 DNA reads TGTGCCAGCAGTGGACCGCTATCTGGGGCCAACGTCCTGACTTTC. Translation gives CASSGPLSGANVLTF.

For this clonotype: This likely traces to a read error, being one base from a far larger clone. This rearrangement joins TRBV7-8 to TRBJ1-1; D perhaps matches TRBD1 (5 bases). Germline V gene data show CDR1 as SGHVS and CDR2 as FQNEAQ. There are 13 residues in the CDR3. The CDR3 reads CASSLKGNAEAFF. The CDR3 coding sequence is TGTGCCAGCAGCTTGAAGGGGAACGCTGAAGCTTTCTTT.

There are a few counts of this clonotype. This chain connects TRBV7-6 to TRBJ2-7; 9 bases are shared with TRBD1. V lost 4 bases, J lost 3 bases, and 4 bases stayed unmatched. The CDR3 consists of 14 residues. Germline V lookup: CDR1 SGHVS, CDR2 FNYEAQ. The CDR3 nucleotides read TGTGCCAGCAGCTCCGGGACAGGGTACTACGAGCAGTACTTC. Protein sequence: CASSSGTGYYEQYF.

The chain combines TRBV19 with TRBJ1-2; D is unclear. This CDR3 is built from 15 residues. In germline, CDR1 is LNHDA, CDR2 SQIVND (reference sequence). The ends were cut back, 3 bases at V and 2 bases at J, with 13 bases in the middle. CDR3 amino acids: CASSMEVANNYGYTF. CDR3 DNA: TGTGCCAGTAGTATGGAGGTCGCCAACAACTATGGCTACACCTTC.

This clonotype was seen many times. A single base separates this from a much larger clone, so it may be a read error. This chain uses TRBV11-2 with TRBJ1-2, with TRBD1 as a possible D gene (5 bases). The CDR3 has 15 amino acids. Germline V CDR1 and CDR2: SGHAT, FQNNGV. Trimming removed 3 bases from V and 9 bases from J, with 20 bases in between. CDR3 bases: TGTGCCAGCAGCTTTCTCAATCCGGGGCAGGATTGCTACACCTTC. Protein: CASSFLNPGQDCYTF.

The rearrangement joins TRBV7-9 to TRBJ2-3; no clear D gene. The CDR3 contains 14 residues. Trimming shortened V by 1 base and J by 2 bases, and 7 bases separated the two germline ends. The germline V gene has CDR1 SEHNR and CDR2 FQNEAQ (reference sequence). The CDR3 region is CASSLGSVTDTQYF. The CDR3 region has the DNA TGTGCCAGCAGCTTAGGTTCGGTCACAGATACGCAGTATTTT.

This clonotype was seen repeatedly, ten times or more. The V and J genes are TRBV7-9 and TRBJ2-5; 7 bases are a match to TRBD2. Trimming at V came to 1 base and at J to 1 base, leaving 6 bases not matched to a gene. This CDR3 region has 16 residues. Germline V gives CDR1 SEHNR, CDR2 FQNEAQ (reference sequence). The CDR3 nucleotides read TGTGCCAGCAGCTTAGGACTAGCCCCGGCCCAAGAGACCCAGTACTTC. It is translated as CASSLGLAPAQETQYF.

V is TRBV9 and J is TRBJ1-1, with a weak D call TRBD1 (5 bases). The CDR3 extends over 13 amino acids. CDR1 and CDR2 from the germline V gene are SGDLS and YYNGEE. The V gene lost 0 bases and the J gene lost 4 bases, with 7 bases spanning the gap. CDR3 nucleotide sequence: TGTGCCAGCAGCGTAGGGGGCCCCACTGAAGCTTTCTTT. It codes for CASSVGGPTEAFF.

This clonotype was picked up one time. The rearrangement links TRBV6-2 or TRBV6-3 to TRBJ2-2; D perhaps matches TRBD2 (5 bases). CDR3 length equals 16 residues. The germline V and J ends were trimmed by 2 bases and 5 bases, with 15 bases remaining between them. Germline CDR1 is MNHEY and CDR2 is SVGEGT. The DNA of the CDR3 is TGTGCCAGCAGTTACCCCCCCAGCGGAGCTACCGGGGAGCTGTTTTTT. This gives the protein CASSYPPSGATGELFF.

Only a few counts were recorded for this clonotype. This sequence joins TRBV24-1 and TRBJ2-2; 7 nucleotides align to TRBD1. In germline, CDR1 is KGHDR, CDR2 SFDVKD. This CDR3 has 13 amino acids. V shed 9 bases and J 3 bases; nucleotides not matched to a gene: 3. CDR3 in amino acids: CATDTGDTGELFF. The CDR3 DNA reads TGTGCCACCGATACAGGGGACACCGGGGAGCTGTTTTTT.

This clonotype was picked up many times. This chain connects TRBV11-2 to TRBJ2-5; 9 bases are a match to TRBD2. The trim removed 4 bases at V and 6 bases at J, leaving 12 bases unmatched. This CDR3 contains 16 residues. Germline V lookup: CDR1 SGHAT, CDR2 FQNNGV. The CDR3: CASSSYWTSDMKTQYF. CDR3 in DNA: TGTGCCAGCAGCTCATACTGGACTAGCGATATGAAGACCCAGTACTTC. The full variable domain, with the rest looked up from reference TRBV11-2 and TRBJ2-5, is EAGVAQSPRYKIIEKRQSVAFWCNPISGHATLYWYQQILGQGPKLLIQFQNNGVVDDSQLPKDRFSAERLKGVDSTLKIQPAKLEDSAVYLCASSSYWTSDMKTQYFGPGTRLLVL.

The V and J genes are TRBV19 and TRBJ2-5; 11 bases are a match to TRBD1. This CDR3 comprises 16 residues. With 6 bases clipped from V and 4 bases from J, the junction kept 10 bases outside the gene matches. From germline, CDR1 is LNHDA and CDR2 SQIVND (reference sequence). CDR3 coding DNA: TGTGCCAGTAGACGACACCCGGGACAGGGGGGAGAGACCCAGTACTTC. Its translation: CASRRHPGQGGETQYF.

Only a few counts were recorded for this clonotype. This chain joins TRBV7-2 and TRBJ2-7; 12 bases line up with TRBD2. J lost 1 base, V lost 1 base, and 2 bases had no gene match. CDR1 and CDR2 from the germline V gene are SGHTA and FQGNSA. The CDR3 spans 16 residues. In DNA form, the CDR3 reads TGTGCCAGCAGCTTAGATCTAGCGGGAGGGTCCTACGAGCAGTACTTC. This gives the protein CASSLDLAGGSYEQYF.

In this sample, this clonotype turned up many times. This CDR3 reads CASSLLTGRNTEAFF. DNA of the CDR3: TGTGCCAGCAGTTTATTGACAGGGAGGAATACTGAAGCTTTCTTT. This sequence joins TRBV12-3 or TRBV12-4 and TRBJ1-1, with TRBD1 identical over 7 bases. This CDR3 has 15 amino acids. Germline trimming cut 2 bases from V and 5 bases from J; bases unmatched to any gene: 8.

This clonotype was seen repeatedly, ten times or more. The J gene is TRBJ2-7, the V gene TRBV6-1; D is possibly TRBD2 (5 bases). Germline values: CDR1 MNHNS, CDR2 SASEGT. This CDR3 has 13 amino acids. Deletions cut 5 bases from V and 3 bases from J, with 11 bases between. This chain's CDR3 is CASSPPLDYEQYF. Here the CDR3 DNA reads TGTGCCAGCAGTCCCCCACTAGACTACGAGCAGTACTTC.

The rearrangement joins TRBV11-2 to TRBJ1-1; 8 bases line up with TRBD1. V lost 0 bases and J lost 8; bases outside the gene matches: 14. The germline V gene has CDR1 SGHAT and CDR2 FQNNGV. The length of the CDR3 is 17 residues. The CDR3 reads CASSLEGAGGYTNEAFF. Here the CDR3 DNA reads TGTGCCAGCAGCTTAGAGGGTGCAGGGGGCTACACCAACGAAGCTTTCTTT.

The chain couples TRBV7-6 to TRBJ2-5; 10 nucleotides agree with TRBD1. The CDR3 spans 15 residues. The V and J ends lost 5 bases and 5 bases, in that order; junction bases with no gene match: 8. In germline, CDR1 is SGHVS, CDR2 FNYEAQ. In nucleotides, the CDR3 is TGTGCCAGCAGCAGAGGGACAGGGGTATCGGAGACCCAGTACTTC. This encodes CASSRGTGVSETQYF.

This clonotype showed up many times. CDR3 region: CASSWDRANEKLFF. Here the CDR3 DNA reads TGTGCCAGCAGCTGGGACAGGGCTAATGAAAAACTGTTTTTT. The V call is TRBV7-8, the J call TRBJ1-4; TRBD1 matches 9 bases. Trimming removed 4 bases from V and 3 bases from J; junction bases left unmatched: 0. The germline gives CDR1 SGHVS, CDR2 FQNEAQ. The CDR3 runs to 14 residues.

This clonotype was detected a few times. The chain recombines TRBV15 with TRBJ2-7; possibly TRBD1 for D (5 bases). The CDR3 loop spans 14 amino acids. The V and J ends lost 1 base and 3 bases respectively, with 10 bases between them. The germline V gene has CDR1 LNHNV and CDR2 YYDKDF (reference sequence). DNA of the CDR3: TGTGCCACCAGCAGAGGTGGGGCCCTCTACGAGCAGTACTTC. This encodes CATSRGGALYEQYF.